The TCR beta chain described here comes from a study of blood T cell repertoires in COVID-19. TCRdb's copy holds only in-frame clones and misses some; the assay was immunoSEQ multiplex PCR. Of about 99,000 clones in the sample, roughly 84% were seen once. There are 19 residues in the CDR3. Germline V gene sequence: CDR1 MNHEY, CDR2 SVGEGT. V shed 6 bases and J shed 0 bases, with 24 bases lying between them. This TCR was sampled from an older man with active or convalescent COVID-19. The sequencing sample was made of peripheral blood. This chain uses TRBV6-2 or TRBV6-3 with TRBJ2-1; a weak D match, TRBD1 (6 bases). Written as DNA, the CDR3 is TGTGCCAGCAGCTTAGACAATATTGGAACAGGGAGCTCCTACAATGAGCAGTTCTTC. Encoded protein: CASSLDNIGTGSSYNEQFF.